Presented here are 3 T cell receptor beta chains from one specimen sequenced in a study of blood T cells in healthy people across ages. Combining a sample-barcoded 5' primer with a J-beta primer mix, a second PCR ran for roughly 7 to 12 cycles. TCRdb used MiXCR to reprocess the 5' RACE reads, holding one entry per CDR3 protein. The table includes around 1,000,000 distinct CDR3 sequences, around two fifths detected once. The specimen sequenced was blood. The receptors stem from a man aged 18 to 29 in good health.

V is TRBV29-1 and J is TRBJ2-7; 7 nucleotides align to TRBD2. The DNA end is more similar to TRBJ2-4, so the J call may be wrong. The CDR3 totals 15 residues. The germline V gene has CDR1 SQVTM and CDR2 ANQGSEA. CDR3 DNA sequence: TGCAGCGCTGGGGAGGGCGGGGGAGTCAAAAACATTCAGTACTTC. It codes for CSAGEGGGVKNIQYF.

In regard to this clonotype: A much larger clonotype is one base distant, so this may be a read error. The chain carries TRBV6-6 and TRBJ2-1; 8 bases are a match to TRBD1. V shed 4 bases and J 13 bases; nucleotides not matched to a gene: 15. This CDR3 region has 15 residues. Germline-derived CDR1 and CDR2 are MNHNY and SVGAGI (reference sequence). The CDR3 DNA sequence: TGTGCCAGCAGTTCGAAAAAGGACAGGGTGGAGACCCAGTTCTTC. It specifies CASSSKKDRVETQFF.

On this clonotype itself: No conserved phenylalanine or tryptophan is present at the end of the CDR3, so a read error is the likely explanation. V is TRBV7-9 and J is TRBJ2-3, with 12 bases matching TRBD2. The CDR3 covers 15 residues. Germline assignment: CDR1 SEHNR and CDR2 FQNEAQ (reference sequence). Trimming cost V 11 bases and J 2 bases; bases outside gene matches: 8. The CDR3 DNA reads TGTGCCGCCACCGGGACTAGCGGGTTCACAGATACGCAGTATGTT. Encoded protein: CAATGTSGFTDTQYV.